One sample yielded the 17 T cell receptor beta chains listed below, sequenced in a study of regulatory T cells in long-lasting Graves disease. The time point was: persistent/refractory GD, antithyroid drugs over 5 years with positive TRAb. RNA isolated from PBMCs was used to make the TCR library. Through Arm-PCR of CDR3 regions and iRepertoire HTBI primers, TCR beta libraries were built. TCRdb independently ran MiXCR on the multiplex PCR reads; one entry per CDR3 protein. The table includes a few hundred thousand distinct CDR3 sequences, less than 25% detected once. This material consisted of peripheral blood mononuclear cells (PBMCs), taken when the disease was refractory, from a patient treated with antithyroid drugs. The receptors here all came from a female donor with Graves disease.

This clonotype was observed a few times. The genes are TRBV7-9 and TRBJ2-7, with 7 positions matching TRBD2. The CDR3 sequence is 12 residues long. The V segment lost 6 bases and the J segment 7 bases; nucleotides outside the gene matches: 6. CDR1 and CDR2 (germline): SEHNR, FQNEAQ (reference sequence). The CDR3: CASSLTSNEQYF. DNA for the CDR3: TGTGCCAGCAGTCTGACTAGCAATGAGCAGTACTTC.

CDR3 bases: TGTGCCAGCAGCGTGACAGTCGGGAACTACGAGCAGTACTTC. Residues: CASSVTVGNYEQYF. The V gene is TRBV9, the J gene TRBJ2-7; either TRBD1 or TRBD2 may supply D (5 bases each). Trimming removed 2 bases at V and 3 bases at J, with 12 bases between. Germline loops: CDR1 SGDLS, CDR2 YYNGEE. This CDR3 has 14 residues.

In its sample, this clonotype was seen once. The chain employs TRBV7-2 and TRBJ2-2; D is undetermined. Between the trimmed V and J ends, which lost 2 bases and 2 bases, there was a span of 12 bases. Germline CDR1 and CDR2: SGHTA and FQGNSA. The CDR3 runs to 16 residues. CDR3 sequence: CASSLIRTANTGELFF. For the CDR3, the DNA is TGTGCCAGCAGCTTAATACGTACAGCTAACACCGGGGAGCTGTTTTTT.

The sample holds many counts of this clonotype. The J gene is TRBJ1-5, the V gene TRBV20-1, with 7 bases that match TRBD1. The CDR3 runs 16 residues. V dropped 0 bases and J dropped 2; count of bases not matched to a gene: 7. Germline V gives CDR1 DFQATT, CDR2 SNEGSKA (reference sequence). The CDR3 bases are TGCAGTGCTAGAGAACAGGGGTTGGGGGGCAATCAGCCCCAGCATTTT. The encoded protein is CSAREQGLGGNQPQHF.

V and J are TRBV30 and TRBJ1-1, with no clear D. V lost 0 bases, J lost 4 bases, and 9 bases lay in between. The CDR3 is made up of 13 amino acids. Germline-derived CDR1 and CDR2 are GTSNPN and SVGIG (reference sequence). This chain's CDR3 is CAWSVGEPTEAFF. Written as DNA, the CDR3 is TGTGCCTGGAGTGTTGGGGAGCCCACTGAAGCTTTCTTT. The full variable domain, rest sourced from reference TRBV30 and TRBJ1-1, is SQTIHQWPATLVQPVGSPLSLECTVEGTSNPNLYWYRQAAGRGLQLLFYSVGIGQISSEVPQNLSASRPQDRQFILSSKKLLLSDSGFYLCAWSVGEPTEAFFGQGTRLTVV.

This clonotype turned up a few times. The V call is TRBV12-3 or TRBV12-4, the J call TRBJ2-4, with 7 bases fitting TRBD2. The V and J ends lost 5 bases and 6 bases, in that order; junction bases with no gene match: 4. This CDR3 is built from 13 residues. The CDR3, as DNA: TGTGCCAGCAGTCGGGAGGCTGGAAACATTCAGTACTTC. Translation: CASSREAGNIQYF.

This clonotype was seen more than once but under ten times. The chain joins TRBV27 to TRBJ1-1, with D possibly being TRBD1 (6 bases). The CDR3 spans 15 residues. Germline CDR1 reads MNHEY; CDR2 reads SMNVEV (reference sequence). With 6 bases removed from V and 0 bases from J, the gap between germline ends came to 14 bases. CDR3 in amino acids: CASRDRSRMNTEAFF. DNA for the CDR3: TGTGCCAGCAGGGACAGATCCCGCATGAACACTGAAGCTTTCTTT.

J is TRBJ2-5 and V is TRBV7-2, with D possibly called TRBD1 or TRBD2 (5 bases each). The CDR3 has 11 residues. Germline V gene sequence: CDR1 SGHTA, CDR2 FQGNSA. V was cut by 10 bases and J by 1 base, with 7 bases left in between. CDR3 loop: CATGTQETQYF. CDR3 nucleotides: TGTGCCACCGGGACCCAAGAGACCCAGTACTTC.

This clonotype has more than one count but fewer than ten. J is TRBJ1-1 and V is TRBV19; D is undetermined. CDR1 is LNHDA and CDR2 is SQIVND in the germline V gene (reference sequence). The CDR3 consists of 14 residues. Trimming took 5 bases from V and 2 from J, leaving 12 bases between them. CDR3 nucleotides: TGTGCCAGTAGTTCAATGGTCCAAAACACTGAAGCTTTCTTT. Amino acid sequence: CASSSMVQNTEAFF.

This clonotype was observed many times. The chain combines TRBV28 with TRBJ2-2; 9 bases fit TRBD1. Germline loops: CDR1 MDHEN, CDR2 SYDVKM. The CDR3 covers 16 residues. J gave up 6 bases and V 1 base, and 6 bases lay outside the gene matches. In nucleotides, the CDR3 is TGTGCCAGCAGTTTATTGGACAGGGGTCGGGCCGGGGAGCTGTTTTTT. Translating gives CASSLLDRGRAGELFF.

This chain connects TRBV9 to TRBJ2-7; TRBD1 agrees at 7 bases. The trim removed 2 bases at V and 2 bases at J, leaving 10 bases unmatched. CDR1 SGDLS and CDR2 YYNGEE come from the germline V gene. This CDR3 contains 16 residues. The CDR3 coding sequence is TGTGCCAGCAGCGTGGGGACGGGACAGATACCCTACGAGCAGTACTTC. It yields the protein CASSVGTGQIPYEQYF.

Points on this clonotype: A much bigger clone sits one base away, suggesting this may be a read error. V and J are TRBV27 and TRBJ1-2; a weak D match, TRBD1 (6 bases). The CDR3 length is 15 residues. V was trimmed by 6 bases and J by 2 bases, leaving 16 bases between them. CDR1 is MNHEY and CDR2 is SMNVEV in the germline V gene (reference sequence). The CDR3 nucleotides read TGTGCCAGCAGCACAGGGCCTGCCCCCAACTATGGCTACACCTTC. The encoded protein is CASSTGPAPNYGYTF.

This clonotype has ten or more counts. V gene TRBV28 combines with J gene TRBJ2-7; D ambiguous. Germline assignment: CDR1 MDHEN and CDR2 SYDVKM. V shed 8 bases and J shed 2 bases, with 10 bases lying between them. The CDR3 consists of 12 residues. The CDR3 spells CASSPGPYEQYF. The CDR3 coding sequence is TGTGCCAGCTCACCCGGACCCTACGAGCAGTACTTC.

This clonotype was observed a handful of times. This CDR3 is CASSQQEGMNTEAFF. Here the CDR3 DNA reads TGCGCCAGCAGCCAACAGGAGGGTATGAACACTGAAGCTTTCTTT. The J gene is TRBJ1-1, the V gene TRBV5-1, with D possibly TRBD1 on 5 matching bases. Trimming took 4 bases from V and 0 from J, leaving 13 bases between them. The CDR3 consists of 15 residues. From germline, CDR1 is SGHRS and CDR2 YFSETQ.

This rearrangement joins TRBV12-3 or TRBV12-4 to TRBJ1-5; D remains unclear. This CDR3 has 12 residues. With 5 bases removed from V and 9 bases from J, the gap between germline ends came to 11 bases. In DNA, the CDR3 is TGTGCCAGCAGTCCTAAGGAAGGGCCCCAGCATTTT. Translating gives CASSPKEGPQHF.

This clonotype was recorded at least ten times. This sequence joins TRBV12-3 or TRBV12-4 and TRBJ2-5; TRBD2 aligns across 11 bases. This CDR3 is built from 14 residues. V dropped 4 bases and J dropped 7; count of bases not matched to a gene: 5. DNA of the CDR3: TGTGCCAGCAGTTCCACTAGCGGGAGCCCGACCCAGTACTTC. Its translation is CASSSTSGSPTQYF.

In its sample, this clonotype was seen a few times. This sequence joins TRBV7-2 and TRBJ2-7, with a tentative D call TRBD2 (5 bases). The germline V and J ends were trimmed by 7 bases and 7 bases, with 20 bases remaining between them. The CDR3 has 14 amino acids. Germline-derived CDR1 and CDR2 are SGHTA and FQGNSA. In DNA form, the CDR3 reads TGTGCCAGCAACTCGAGGGCGGGCCGCCCGGAGCAGTACTTC. Translation: CASNSRAGRPEQYF.